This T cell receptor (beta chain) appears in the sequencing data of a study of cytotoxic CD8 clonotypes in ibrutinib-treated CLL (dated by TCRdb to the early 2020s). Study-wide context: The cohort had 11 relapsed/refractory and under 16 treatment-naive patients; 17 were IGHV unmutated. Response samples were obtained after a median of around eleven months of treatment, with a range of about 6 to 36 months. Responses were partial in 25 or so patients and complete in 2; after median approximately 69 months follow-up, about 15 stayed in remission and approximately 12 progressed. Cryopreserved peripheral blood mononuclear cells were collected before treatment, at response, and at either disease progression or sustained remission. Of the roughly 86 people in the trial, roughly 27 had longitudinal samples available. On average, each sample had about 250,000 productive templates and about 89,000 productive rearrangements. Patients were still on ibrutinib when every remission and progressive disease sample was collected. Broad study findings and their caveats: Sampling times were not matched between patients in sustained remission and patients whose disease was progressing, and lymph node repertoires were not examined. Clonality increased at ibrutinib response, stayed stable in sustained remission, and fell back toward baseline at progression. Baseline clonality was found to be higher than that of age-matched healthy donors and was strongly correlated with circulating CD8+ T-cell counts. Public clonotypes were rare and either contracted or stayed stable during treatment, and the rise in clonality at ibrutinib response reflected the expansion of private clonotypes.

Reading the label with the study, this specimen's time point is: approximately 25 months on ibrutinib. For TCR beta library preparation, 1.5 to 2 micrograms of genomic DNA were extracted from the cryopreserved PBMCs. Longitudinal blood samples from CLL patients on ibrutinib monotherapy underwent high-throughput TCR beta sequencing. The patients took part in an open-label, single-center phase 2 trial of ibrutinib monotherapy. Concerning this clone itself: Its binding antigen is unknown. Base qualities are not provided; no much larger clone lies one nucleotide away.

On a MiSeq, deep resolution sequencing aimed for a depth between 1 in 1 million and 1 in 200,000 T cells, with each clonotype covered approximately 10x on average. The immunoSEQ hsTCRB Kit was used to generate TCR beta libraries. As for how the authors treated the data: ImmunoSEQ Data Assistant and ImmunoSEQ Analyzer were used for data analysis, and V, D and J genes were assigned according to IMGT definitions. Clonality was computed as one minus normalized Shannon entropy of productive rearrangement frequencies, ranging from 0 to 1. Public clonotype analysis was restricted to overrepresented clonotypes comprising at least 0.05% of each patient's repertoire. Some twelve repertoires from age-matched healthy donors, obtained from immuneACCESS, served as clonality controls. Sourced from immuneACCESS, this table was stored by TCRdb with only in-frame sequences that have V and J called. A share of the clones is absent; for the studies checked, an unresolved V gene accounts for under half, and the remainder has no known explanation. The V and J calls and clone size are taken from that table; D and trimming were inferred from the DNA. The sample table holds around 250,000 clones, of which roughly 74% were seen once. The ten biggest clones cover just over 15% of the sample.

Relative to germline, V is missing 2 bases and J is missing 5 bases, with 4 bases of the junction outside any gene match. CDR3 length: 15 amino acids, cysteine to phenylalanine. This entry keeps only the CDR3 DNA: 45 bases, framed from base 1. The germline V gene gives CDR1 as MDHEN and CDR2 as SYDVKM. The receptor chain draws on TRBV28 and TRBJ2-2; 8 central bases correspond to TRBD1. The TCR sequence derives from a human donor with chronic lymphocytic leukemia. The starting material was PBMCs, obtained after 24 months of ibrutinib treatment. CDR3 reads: CASSLDRGWTGELFF. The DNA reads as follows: TGTGCCAGCAGTTTAGACAGGGGATGGACCGGGGAGCTGTTTTTT.